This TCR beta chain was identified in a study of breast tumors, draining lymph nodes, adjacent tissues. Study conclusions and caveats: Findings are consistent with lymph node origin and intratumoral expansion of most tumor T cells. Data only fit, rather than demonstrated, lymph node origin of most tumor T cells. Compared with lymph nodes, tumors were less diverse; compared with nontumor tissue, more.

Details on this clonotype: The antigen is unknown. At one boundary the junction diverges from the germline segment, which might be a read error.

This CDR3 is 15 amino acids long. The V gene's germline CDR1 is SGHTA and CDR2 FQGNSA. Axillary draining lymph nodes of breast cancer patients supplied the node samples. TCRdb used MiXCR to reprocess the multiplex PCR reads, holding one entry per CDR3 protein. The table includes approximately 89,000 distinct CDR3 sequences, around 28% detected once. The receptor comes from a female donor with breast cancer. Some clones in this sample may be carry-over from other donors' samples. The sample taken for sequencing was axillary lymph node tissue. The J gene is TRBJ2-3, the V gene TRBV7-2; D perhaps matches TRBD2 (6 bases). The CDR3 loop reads CASSPGEQFTDTQYF. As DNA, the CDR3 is TGCGCCAGCAGCCCGGGGGAGCAATTCACAGATACGCAGTATTTT.